The 12 T cell receptor beta chains below all came from one sample that was sequenced in a study of cytomegalovirus exposure and HLA in healthy donors. The PCR ran on 60 Vbeta and 13 Jbeta primers. TCRdb's copy holds only in-frame clones and misses some; the assay was immunoSEQ multiplex PCR. This table has about 130,000 clones, roughly 80% appearing once. Input material: PBMCs. The source of these receptors is a female donor in good health and CMV-seronegative.

This chain joins TRBV5-4 and TRBJ2-7; 11 bases match TRBD2. With V trimmed by 4 bases and J by 3 bases, 9 bases remained unmatched. CDR3 size: 16 residues. The germline V gene encodes CDR1 SGHNT and CDR2 YYREEE (reference sequence). CDR3 in amino acids: CASSAGLAGSGYEQYF. The CDR3 coding sequence is TGTGCCAGCAGCGCCGGACTAGCGGGTTCCGGCTACGAGCAGTACTTC.

The chain employs TRBV14 and TRBJ2-1; D gene uncertain. The V and J ends lost 5 bases and 0 bases respectively, with 8 bases between them. The CDR3 has 14 residues. CDR1 is SGHDN, CDR2 FVKESK, per germline. The CDR3 here is CASSGPSSYNEQFF. CDR3 nucleotide sequence: TGTGCCAGCAGCGGGCCGAGCTCCTACAATGAGCAGTTCTTC. Variable domain in full (rest from reference TRBV14 and TRBJ2-1): EAGVTQFPSHSVIEKGQTVTLRCDPISGHDNLYWYRRVMGKEIKFLLHFVKESKQDESGMPNNRFLAERTGGTYSTLKVQPAELEDSGVYFCASSGPSSYNEQFFGPGTRLTVL.

The V and J genes are TRBV28 and TRBJ2-3, with 9 bases matching TRBD1. The CDR3 sequence is 17 residues long. CDR1 and CDR2 from the germline V gene are MDHEN and SYDVKM. With 4 bases clipped from V and 3 bases from J, the junction kept 11 bases outside the gene matches. CDR3: CASSSPHLGTGTDTQYF. DNA of the CDR3: TGTGCCAGCAGTTCCCCCCATTTAGGGACAGGGACAGATACGCAGTATTTT. The full variable domain, rest sourced from reference TRBV28 and TRBJ2-3, is DVKVTQSSRYLVKRTGEKVFLECVQDMDHENMFWYRQDPGLGLRLIYFSYDVKMKEKGDIPEGYSVSREKKERFSLILESASTNQTSMYLCASSSPHLGTGTDTQYFGPGTRLTVL.

The table lists this clone with a count of one. V is TRBV7-8 and J is TRBJ1-5, with D hard to call. The CDR3 spans 15 residues. Germline CDR1 is SGHVS and CDR2 is FQNEAQ. V lost 0 bases, J lost 7 bases, and 13 bases lay in between. The CDR3 loop is CASSLALEGRQPQHF. Written as DNA, the CDR3 is TGTGCCAGCAGCTTAGCGCTGGAGGGCCGGCAGCCCCAGCATTTT. Supplemented by reference TRBV7-8 and TRBJ1-5, the full variable domain reads GAGVSQSPRYKVAKRGQDVALRCDPISGHVSLFWYQQALGQGPEFLTYFQNEAQLDKSGLPSDRFFAERPEGSVSTLKIQRTQQEDSAVYLCASSLALEGRQPQHFGDGTRLSIL.

The chain couples TRBV6-5 to TRBJ2-7; D is uncertain. CDR1 and CDR2 from the germline V gene are MNHEY and SVGAGI. The CDR3 is 13 residues long. The germline V and J ends were trimmed by 2 bases and 2 bases, with 7 bases remaining between them. The CDR3, as DNA: TGTGCCAGCAGTTACGAGGTGACCTACGAGCAGTACTTC. Protein sequence: CASSYEVTYEQYF.

The gene calls are TRBV9 and TRBJ1-2; no reliable D call. Germline V gene lookup returns CDR1 SGDLS and CDR2 YYNGEE. Trimming shortened V by 6 bases and J by 4 bases, and 13 bases separated the two germline ends. This CDR3 region has 13 residues. This chain's CDR3 is CASTPYGIYGYTF. The CDR3 DNA is TGTGCCAGCACCCCCTACGGGATCTATGGCTACACCTTC.

The genes are TRBV28 and TRBJ2-7; D is unclear. Germline assignment: CDR1 MDHEN and CDR2 SYDVKM. Trimming stripped 2 bases from V and 2 bases from J, with 10 bases between. This CDR3 is built from 14 residues. Here the CDR3 DNA reads TGTGCCAGCAGTTTAGGGCAGTCCACCTACGAGCAGTACTTC. Translated: CASSLGQSTYEQYF. Together with reference TRBV28 and TRBJ2-7, the CDR3 gives the full variable domain: DVKVTQSSRYLVKRTGEKVFLECVQDMDHENMFWYRQDPGLGLRLIYFSYDVKMKEKGDIPEGYSVSREKKERFSLILESASTNQTSMYLCASSLGQSTYEQYFGPGTRLTVT.

This clone was recorded only once. J is TRBJ1-3 and V is TRBV5-1; D gene unclear. Per the germline V gene, CDR1 is SGHRS and CDR2 is YFSETQ. V lost 0 bases and J lost 0, with 7 bases in between. This CDR3 comprises 15 residues. CDR3 protein: CASSLEAVSGNTIYF. The CDR3 DNA reads as TGCGCCAGCAGCTTGGAAGCTGTCTCTGGAAACACCATATATTTT. The variable domain in full, completed from reference TRBV5-1 and TRBJ1-3, reads KAGVTQTPRYLIKTRGQQVTLSCSPISGHRSVSWYQQTPGQGLQFLFEYFSETQRNKGNFPGRFSGRQFSNSRSEMNVSTLELGDSALYLCASSLEAVSGNTIYFGEGSWLTVV.

This clone was picked up one time. This chain joins TRBV30 and TRBJ2-1; D is uncertain. The V end was cut by 4 bases, the J end by 3 bases, with 10 bases between. In germline, CDR1 is GTSNPN, CDR2 SVGIG (reference sequence). This CDR3 is built from 13 residues. The DNA for the CDR3 is TGTGCCTGGAAAGGCCGACTCTACAATGAGCAGTTCTTC. Protein: CAWKGRLYNEQFF.

CDR3: CASSSRTRSGLAGGYEQYF. Written as DNA, the CDR3 is TGTGCCAGCAGTTCCCGCACCCGCTCCGGACTAGCGGGAGGCTACGAGCAGTACTTC. The gene calls are TRBV28 and TRBJ2-7; 14 bases align to TRBD2. V was pared by 4 bases and J by 3 bases, with 14 bases of the junction left unmatched. The CDR3 sequence is 19 residues long. Germline CDR1 is MDHEN and CDR2 is SYDVKM.

The genes are TRBV5-4 and TRBJ2-7, with TRBD2 matching over 11 bases. Trimming cost V 2 bases and J 2 bases; bases outside gene matches: 3. CDR3 length: 15 amino acids. Germline V gene lookup returns CDR1 SGHNT and CDR2 YYREEE (reference sequence). The CDR3 loop reads CASSLGTSGAYEQYF. The CDR3 nucleotides read TGTGCCAGCAGCTTAGGGACTAGCGGTGCCTACGAGCAGTACTTC.

The chain combines TRBV11-2 with TRBJ1-2; D is uncertain. V lost 3 bases and J 0 bases, leaving 11 bases between the germline ends. The CDR3 runs to 15 residues. Germline lookup yields CDR1 SGHAT and CDR2 FQNNGV. CDR3 sequence (DNA): TGTGCCAGCAGCTTCGGCGGAACGACTAACTATGGCTACACCTTC. Its protein is CASSFGGTTNYGYTF.